The 12 T cell receptor beta chains below were found in one sample sequenced in a study of cytomegalovirus exposure and HLA in healthy donors. Vbeta (60) and Jbeta (13) primers were used in the PCR. Repertoires were generated with immunoSEQ multiplex PCR, while TCRdb's copy carries only in-frame clones and drops some. This table holds fewer than 40,000 clones, 75% to 85% found once. Specimen: PBMCs. The receptors were gathered from a young woman in good health and CMV-seronegative.

This clone was seen just once. The V call is TRBV11-2, the J call TRBJ1-2, with a tentative D call TRBD1 (5 bases). The CDR3 is 17 residues long. V dropped 2 bases and J dropped 6 bases, with 22 bases sitting between them. Germline CDR1 is SGHAT and CDR2 is FQNNGV. The CDR3 DNA follows: TGTGCCAGCAGCTTAATCCAGGCAGATCTGGGGGGGGATGGCTACACCTTC. Translated, it gives CASSLIQADLGGDGYTF.

The chain employs TRBV7-9 and TRBJ2-5, with 11 bases matching TRBD2. The closer fit of TRBJ2-7 to the DNA end suggests the J call may be wrong. CDR1 SEHNR and CDR2 FQNEAQ come from the germline V gene (reference sequence). The CDR3 has 16 residues. CDR3: CASSLEVLAGVYEQYF. For the CDR3, the DNA is TGTGCCAGCAGCTTAGAAGTACTAGCGGGAGTATACGAGCAGTACTTC.

CDR3 loop: CAISDLGGHEAFF. In DNA form, the CDR3 reads TGTGCCATCAGTGACCTCGGGGGTCATGAAGCTTTCTTT. The chain is built from TRBV10-3 and TRBJ1-1; possibly TRBD1 for D (5 bases). CDR3 size: 13 residues. The germline gives CDR1 ENHRY, CDR2 SYGVKD. V was shortened by 3 bases and J by 7 bases, with 12 bases between the two germline ends.

The rearrangement joins TRBV10-3 to TRBJ2-1, with D perhaps TRBD2 (6 bases). The CDR3 totals 14 residues. Germline V CDR1 and CDR2: ENHRY, SYGVKD. Trimming took off 10 bases at V and 5 bases at J, with 18 bases between the two ends. The CDR3 DNA reads as TGTGCCACCCTAGGAGGGCTAGTCAACAATGAGCAGTTCTTC. It is translated as CATLGGLVNNEQFF.

The rearrangement joins TRBV6-6 to TRBJ1-1; D may be TRBD1 (6 bases). Germline V gene sequence: CDR1 MNHNY, CDR2 SVGAGI (reference sequence). V was trimmed by 2 bases and J by 6 bases, leaving 10 bases between them. The CDR3 has 13 residues. The chain's CDR3 is CASSYGNRAEAFF. The DNA for the CDR3 is TGTGCCAGCAGTTACGGGAACAGGGCTGAAGCTTTCTTT.

In this sample, this clone turned up once. The CDR3 coding sequence is TGTGCCAGCAGCGAGCCCGGACTAGCGGGGCTGTACACAGATACGCAGTATTTT. As protein: CASSEPGLAGLYTDTQYF. The chain uses TRBV9 and TRBJ2-3; 12 nucleotides agree with TRBD2. The CDR3 is 18 amino acids. CDR1 is SGDLS and CDR2 is YYNGEE in the germline V gene. The V gene end was trimmed by 3 bases and the J gene end by 2 bases; junction bases not matched to a gene: 10. Supplemented by reference TRBV9 and TRBJ2-3, the full variable domain reads DSGVTQTPKHLITATGQRVTLRCSPRSGDLSVYWYQQSLDQGLQFLIQYYNGEERAKGNILERFSAQQFPDLHSELNLSSLELGDSALYFCASSEPGLAGLYTDTQYFGPGTRLTVL.

The chain combines TRBV2 with TRBJ1-2; 9 bases are a match to TRBD1. Germline V gene lookup returns CDR1 SNHLY and CDR2 FYNNEI. Germline trimming cut 5 bases from V and 7 bases from J; bases unmatched to any gene: 11. The length of the CDR3 is 15 residues. CDR3 bases: TGTGCCAGCAGTATTCCCGGGACAGGGATGTCTGGCTACACCTTC. Protein product: CASSIPGTGMSGYTF.

The V call is TRBV6-1, the J call TRBJ1-6; 10 bases line up with TRBD1. The germline V gene has CDR1 MNHNS and CDR2 SASEGT. The CDR3 sequence is 15 residues long. The ends lost 5 bases at V and 5 bases at J; junction bases unmatched: 3. CDR3 bases: TGTGCCAGCAGTAGACAGGGGGCCGATAATTCACCCCTCCACTTT. Residues: CASSRQGADNSPLHF.

This chain uses TRBV7-2 with TRBJ2-5; tentatively, D is TRBD1 (6 bases). The CDR3 spans 14 residues. CDR1 is SGHTA, CDR2 FQGNSA, per germline. Trimming left V 2 bases short and J 5 bases short, with 12 bases between. The chain's CDR3 is CASSLMGAWETQYF. The DNA for the CDR3 is TGTGCCAGCAGCTTAATGGGGGCTTGGGAGACCCAGTACTTC.

The chain combines TRBV7-9 with TRBJ1-1; no clear D gene. The V end was cut by 1 base, the J end by 4 bases, with 13 bases between. Germline V gene data show CDR1 as SEHNR and CDR2 as FQNEAQ (reference sequence). This CDR3 is built from 15 residues. The CDR3 region has the DNA TGTGCCAGCAGCTTAGGCCTCTCGGGGAGCACTGAAGCTTTCTTT. It yields the protein CASSLGLSGSTEAFF.

This chain uses TRBV9 with TRBJ1-4, with TRBD1 matching 9 bases. This CDR3 has 15 residues. The V gene end was trimmed by 4 bases and the J gene end by 3 bases; junction bases not matched to a gene: 4. Germline values: CDR1 SGDLS, CDR2 YYNGEE. DNA for the CDR3: TGTGCCAGCAGCCCACAGGGGGCTGCTAATGAAAAACTGTTTTTT. As protein: CASSPQGAANEKLFF. Looking up the rest from reference TRBV9 and TRBJ1-4 gives the full variable domain: DSGVTQTPKHLITATGQRVTLRCSPRSGDLSVYWYQQSLDQGLQFLIQYYNGEERAKGNILERFSAQQFPDLHSELNLSSLELGDSALYFCASSPQGAANEKLFFGSGTQLSVL.

The chain links TRBV28 to TRBJ2-3; TRBD1 agrees at 9 bases. CDR3 length: 14 residues. Trimming at V came to 4 bases and at J to 4 bases, leaving 3 bases not matched to a gene. Germline V gene sequence: CDR1 MDHEN, CDR2 SYDVKM. The CDR3 protein is CASSSGQGPDTQYF. The DNA for the CDR3 is TGTGCCAGCAGTTCGGGACAGGGTCCAGATACGCAGTATTTT.